One sample yielded the 3 T cell receptor beta chains listed below, sequenced in a study of cytomegalovirus exposure and HLA in healthy donors. Amplification used 60 Vbeta primers and 13 Jbeta primers. Libraries were prepared by immunoSEQ multiplex PCR; TCRdb keeps only in-frame clonotypes and omits some of them. In the table there are about 210,000 clones, under 85% of which are singletons. Sequencing used PBMCs. The receptors originated from a woman aged 45-60 years in good health and CMV-seropositive.

The chain combines TRBV5-1 with TRBJ1-2; maybe TRBD1 (6 bases). Germline CDR1 reads SGHRS; CDR2 reads YFSETQ. Trimming took off 0 bases at V and 0 bases at J, with 9 bases between the two ends. This CDR3 is 15 amino acids long. For the CDR3, the DNA is TGCGCCAGCAGCTTGGGTTCAGGGGCTAACTATGGCTACACCTTC. It is translated as CASSLGSGANYGYTF.

This sequence joins TRBV5-5 and TRBJ1-5, with a weak D call TRBD1 (6 bases). Trimming cost V 0 bases and J 1 base, with 11 bases left between them. The CDR3 has 16 amino acids. Germline V CDR1 and CDR2: SGHKS, YYEKEE (reference sequence). The CDR3 DNA reads as TGTGCCAGCAGCTTGGGGCCAGGGGTGAGCAATCAGCCCCAGCATTTT. It yields the protein CASSLGPGVSNQPQHF.

J is TRBJ2-5 and V is TRBV21-1; the tabulated D call, TRBD2, remains unverified against the DNA. TRBV21-1 is designated a pseudogene. The CDR3 spans 16 residues. CDR3 loop: CASSTTNREGQETQYF. CDR3 sequence (DNA): TGTGCCAGCAGCACGACTAACCGGGAGGGTCAAGAGACCCAGTACTTC.